These 14 T cell receptor beta chains share one sample of origin, sequenced in a study of OX40 agonist ivuxolimab in advanced cancers. TCRdb's table, derived via immunoSEQ multiplex PCR, lists solely in-frame clones and lacks some. The sample lists roughly 56,000 clones, roughly 88% occurring once. The sample here was CD4+ or CD8+ T cells sorted from blood, taken in a trial of the OX40 agonist ivuxolimab. The receptor source for this set is an adult with an advanced solid tumor such as melanoma, head and neck, liver or kidney cancer.

The chain is built from TRBV11-2 and TRBJ2-1; TRBD1 might be the D (6 bases). Germline CDR1 SGHAT, CDR2 FQNNGV. The CDR3 has 15 residues. The germline V and J ends were trimmed by 5 bases and 3 bases, with 14 bases remaining between them. The CDR3 DNA is TGTGCCAGCAGCCCGGGGCGGACAGTCTACAATGAGCAGTTCTTC. Translated, it gives CASSPGRTVYNEQFF.

The chain carries TRBV28 and TRBJ2-5; D is unresolved. Deletions cut 2 bases from V and 7 bases from J, with 8 bases between. The CDR3 is 12 amino acids. CDR1 and CDR2 (germline): MDHEN, SYDVKM. CDR3 protein: CASSLVTGTQYF. CDR3 bases: TGTGCCAGCAGTTTAGTAACGGGGACCCAGTACTTC.

The gene calls are TRBV4-3 and TRBJ2-1, with D possibly being TRBD1 (5 bases). Deletions cut 3 bases from V and 7 bases from J, with 13 bases between. This CDR3 comprises 14 residues. The V gene's germline CDR1 is LGHNA and CDR2 YSLEER. The CDR3 loop is CASSQVTVRNEQFF. The CDR3 DNA reads TGCGCCAGCAGCCAGGTGACAGTTAGGAATGAGCAGTTCTTC.

The rearrangement uses TRBV4-1 and TRBJ1-6; D is unclear. Germline V CDR1 and CDR2: MGHRA, YSYEKL. The CDR3 is 13 amino acids. V was clipped by 1 base and J by 8 bases, with 6 bases between them. DNA for the CDR3: TGCGCCAGCAGCCAAGGGGAGGATTCACCCCTCCACTTT. The encoded protein is CASSQGEDSPLHF.

The rearrangement joins TRBV7-6 to TRBJ2-7; the D gene is possibly TRBD1 (5 bases). V was trimmed by 1 base and J by 3 bases, leaving 13 bases between them. The CDR3 is made up of 15 amino acids. The germline CDR1 and CDR2 sequences are SGHVS and FNYEAQ. In DNA, the CDR3 is TGTGCCAGCAGCTTAGGGGCCAGGGCCTACTACGAGCAGTACTTC. Its translation is CASSLGARAYYEQYF.

This clone was observed a single time. The chain carries TRBV28 and TRBJ2-7; D remains ambiguous. Germline V gives CDR1 MDHEN, CDR2 SYDVKM. V was cut by 1 base and J by 3 bases, with 4 bases left in between. The CDR3 extends over 12 amino acids. The CDR3 bases are TGTGCCAGCAGTTTATACAACTACGAGCAGTACTTC. This codes for CASSLYNYEQYF.

The gene calls are TRBV9 and TRBJ2-1, with D possibly being TRBD1 (5 bases). CDR3 size: 16 residues. Germline assignment: CDR1 SGDLS and CDR2 YYNGEE. Trimming removed 0 bases at V and 3 bases at J, with 13 bases between. The CDR3 reads CASSVGVDNVYNEQFF. For the CDR3, the DNA is TGTGCCAGCAGCGTAGGGGTGGACAACGTCTACAATGAGCAGTTCTTC.

The chain joins TRBV5-6 to TRBJ2-7; D not resolved. V lost 2 bases to trimming and J lost 0 bases, with 0 bases between them. The CDR3 spans 11 residues. Germline V lookup: CDR1 SGHDT, CDR2 YYEEEE. CDR3 in DNA: TGTGCCAGCAGCTTCTCCTACGAGCAGTACTTC. It yields the protein CASSFSYEQYF.

The V and J genes are TRBV15 and TRBJ2-1; D is possibly TRBD1 or TRBD2 (5 bases each). V was shortened by 0 bases and J by 7 bases, with 22 bases between the two germline ends. The CDR3 runs 18 residues. Germline CDR1 is LNHNV and CDR2 is YYDKDF (reference sequence). This CDR3 reads CATSRDRLFRGTGNEQFF. In DNA form, the CDR3 reads TGTGCCACCAGCAGAGATCGGCTCTTTAGGGGAACGGGGAATGAGCAGTTCTTC.

The V call is TRBV5-6, the J call TRBJ2-3; D uncertain. This CDR3 comprises 11 residues. Germline V CDR1 and CDR2: SGHDT, YYEEEE. With 4 bases removed from V and 7 bases from J, the gap between germline ends came to 7 bases. The CDR3 bases are TGTGCCAGCAGCCGAAGTTATACGCAGTATTTT. Translation: CASSRSYTQYF. Using reference TRBV5-6 and TRBJ2-3 for the parts outside the CDR3, the full variable domain is DAGVTQSPTHLIKTRGQQVTLRCSPKSGHDTVSWYQQALGQGPQFIFQYYEEEERQRGNFPDRFSGHQFPNYSSELNVNALLLGDSALYLCASSRSYTQYFGPGTRLTVL.

This sequence joins TRBV7-9 and TRBJ2-3, with D perhaps matching TRBD2 (6 bases). The germline CDR1 and CDR2 sequences are SEHNR and FQNEAQ (reference sequence). The CDR3 is made up of 16 amino acids. Trimming took off 6 bases at V and 1 base at J, with 17 bases between the two ends. The CDR3: CASSLTPGLGTDTQYF. The CDR3 DNA reads TGTGCCAGCAGTCTTACGCCGGGACTTGGCACAGATACGCAGTATTTT.

The CDR3 here is CASSPRPSGASYNEQFF. The CDR3, as DNA: TGTGCCAGCAGCCCCAGACCTAGCGGGGCATCCTACAATGAGCAGTTCTTC. The chain recombines TRBV7-9 with TRBJ2-1; 9 bases line up with TRBD2. CDR1 is SEHNR and CDR2 is FQNEAQ in the germline V gene (reference sequence). CDR3 length equals 17 residues. With 5 bases clipped from V and 1 base from J, the junction kept 9 bases outside the gene matches.

This clone was counted a few times. The rearrangement links TRBV27 to TRBJ2-3; 9 bases fit TRBD1. The CDR3 sequence is 17 residues long. J was trimmed by 0 bases and V by 2 bases; bases with no gene match: 6. Germline values: CDR1 MNHEY, CDR2 SMNVEV (reference sequence). This CDR3 is CASSLDTGGPSTDTQYF. DNA of the CDR3: TGTGCCAGCAGTTTAGATACAGGGGGCCCAAGCACAGATACGCAGTATTTT.

The chain employs TRBV7-8 and TRBJ2-5; D perhaps matches TRBD2 (7 bases). The germline V gene encodes CDR1 SGHVS and CDR2 FQNEAQ. V was shortened by 8 bases and J by 5 bases, with 12 bases between the two germline ends. This CDR3 has 12 residues. The CDR3 sequence is CASLGGGETQYF. The CDR3 DNA follows: TGTGCCAGCCTAGGGGGAGGGGAGACCCAGTACTTC.